Reported below is one T cell receptor beta chain. This record belongs to a study of blood T cell repertoires in COVID-19. Background on the study: Sources were T cells, B-cell-depleted T cells, or PBMCs; the material itself was cDNA or gDNA.

V gave up 4 bases and J gave up 5 bases; unmatched junction bases: 6. The CDR3 spans 15 residues. Looked up from germline, CDR1 is SEHNR and CDR2 is FQNEAQ (reference sequence). Method: immunoSEQ multiplex PCR; TCRdb's copy keeps in-frame clones and lacks some. Seen here are around 190,000 clones, about 85% observed once, and the top ten hold 1.1%. This receptor was obtained from a man aged 30 to 45 with acute or convalescent COVID-19. The sequenced sample was peripheral blood. The chain recombines TRBV7-9 with TRBJ2-5, with 11 positions matching TRBD1. CDR3 coding DNA: TGTGCCAGCAGCTCTCGGACAGGGGGCTTTGAGACCCAGTACTTC. Its protein is CASSSRTGGFETQYF.